These 29 T cell receptor beta chains were all obtained from the same sample, sequenced in a study of cytomegalovirus exposure and HLA in healthy donors. 13 Jbeta primers and 60 Vbeta primers were used for the PCR. TCRdb's copy holds only in-frame clones and misses some; the assay was immunoSEQ multiplex PCR. Its listing shows approximately 47,000 clones. The sequenced material came from PBMCs. These receptors all stem from a male donor in good health and CMV-seronegative.

The chain joins TRBV5-1 to TRBJ2-3; TRBD1 is a possible D gene (7 bases). Trimming took off 1 base at V and 0 bases at J, with 18 bases between the two ends. The germline V gene has CDR1 SGHRS and CDR2 YFSETQ. The CDR3 has 18 amino acids. The CDR3 loop reads CASSLYQGGGPSTDTQYF. The CDR3 bases are TGCGCCAGCAGCTTGTATCAGGGGGGTGGACCTAGCACAGATACGCAGTATTTT.

The chain links TRBV10-2 to TRBJ1-2; no clear D gene. Trimming shortened V by 7 bases and J by 3 bases, and 15 bases separated the two germline ends. The V gene's germline CDR1 is WSHSY and CDR2 SAAADI. The CDR3 runs to 14 residues. Here the CDR3 reads CASTLDGLHYGYTF. The CDR3 DNA sequence: TGCGCCAGCACCCTGGATGGGCTTCACTATGGCTACACCTTC.

V gene TRBV4-2 combines with J gene TRBJ2-7, with TRBD2 matching over 10 bases. The CDR3 runs to 15 residues. Germline V gene lookup returns CDR1 LGHNA and CDR2 YNFKEQ. Trimming took 5 bases from V and 7 from J; bases not matched to a gene: 11. The CDR3 reads CASSNALAGGQEQYF. The CDR3 DNA reads as TGTGCCAGCAGCAACGCCTTAGCGGGGGGTCAGGAGCAGTACTTC.

This chain joins TRBV18 and TRBJ1-1; no clear D gene. This CDR3 region has 11 residues. From germline, CDR1 is KGHSH and CDR2 LQKENI. V shed 2 bases and J shed 7 bases, with 5 bases lying between them. As DNA, the CDR3 is TGTGCCAGCTCACCAGGCGGTGAAGCTTTCTTT. Translation gives CASSPGGEAFF.

CDR3 sequence reads: CASSPRVVAGELFF. The CDR3 bases are TGTGCCAGCAGCCCGCGGGTAGTAGCCGGGGAGCTGTTTTTT. This chain uses TRBV5-4 with TRBJ2-2; possibly TRBD2 for D (5 bases). There are 14 residues in the CDR3. Germline CDR1 is SGHNT and CDR2 is YYREEE (reference sequence). The V end was cut by 4 bases, the J end by 6 bases, with 13 bases between.

This chain joins TRBV19 and TRBJ1-4; D ambiguous. CDR3 length: 18 amino acids. V dropped 4 bases and J dropped 5 bases, with 23 bases sitting between them. Germline-derived CDR1 and CDR2 are LNHDA and SQIVND (reference sequence). CDR3 DNA: TGTGCCAGTAGTACTGACTATGGGTCGTCCCGGAAGAATGAAAAACTGTTTTTT. It encodes CASSTDYGSSRKNEKLFF.

Concerning this clone: The junction departs from the called germline gene at one end, perhaps through a read error. At the DNA level, this CDR3 is encoded by other sequences in the same sample as well. The gene calls are TRBV25-1 and TRBJ2-7; TRBD1 aligns across 7 bases. CDR3 length: 11 residues. From germline, CDR1 is MGHDK and CDR2 SYGVNS. CDR3 in amino acids: CASKQGYEQYF. The CDR3 DNA sequence: TGCGCCAGTAAACAGGGGTACGAGCAGTACTTC.

The rearrangement links TRBV19 to TRBJ1-2; perhaps TRBD1 as D (5 bases). Between the trimmed V and J ends, which lost 3 bases and 10 bases, there was a span of 15 bases. Germline-derived CDR1 and CDR2 are LNHDA and SQIVND (reference sequence). The CDR3 covers 13 residues. The CDR3 loop is CASSINGREDYTF. As DNA, the CDR3 is TGTGCCAGTAGTATCAACGGCAGGGAAGACTACACCTTC.

The gene calls are TRBV19 and TRBJ1-2, with 12 bases matching TRBD1. The V gene's germline CDR1 is LNHDA and CDR2 SQIVND (reference sequence). With 4 bases clipped from V and 4 bases from J, the junction kept 13 bases outside the gene matches. This CDR3 spans 18 amino acids. The CDR3 coding sequence is TGTGCCAGTAGTAGCACCGGGACAGGGGGCGTTCGTAGCTATGGCTACACCTTC. Its protein product is CASSSTGTGGVRSYGYTF.

V is TRBV5-1 and J is TRBJ1-1; no definite D call. Per germline, CDR1 SGHRS and CDR2 YFSETQ. Trimming removed 4 bases at V and 4 bases at J, with 14 bases between. The CDR3 has 14 amino acids. The CDR3 nucleotides read TGCGCCAGCAGCCCAGGACTGGCGTTCACTGAAGCTTTCTTT. It translates to CASSPGLAFTEAFF.

J is TRBJ2-7 and V is TRBV6-5; D might be TRBD1 (7 bases). The CDR3 is made up of 15 amino acids. Per germline, CDR1 MNHEY and CDR2 SVGAGI. With 6 bases removed from V and 6 bases from J, the gap between germline ends came to 21 bases. Written as DNA, the CDR3 is TGTGCCAGCAGCCCCCGTAAAGCAGGGGGAGGCGAGCAGTACTTC. Amino acid sequence: CASSPRKAGGGEQYF.

The CDR3 nucleotides read TGTGCCAGTAGTATAGTAACAGGCCAAGGGCCCCAGCATTTT. It yields the protein CASSIVTGQGPQHF. This sequence joins TRBV19 and TRBJ1-5, with D maybe TRBD1 (5 bases). Trimming left V 1 base short and J 9 bases short, with 13 bases between. Germline CDR1 and CDR2: LNHDA and SQIVND (reference sequence). This CDR3 has 14 residues.

The gene calls are TRBV4-2 and TRBJ1-1, with a tentative D call TRBD1 (5 bases). V was trimmed by 5 bases and J by 2 bases, leaving 24 bases between them. The CDR3 is 18 amino acids. From germline, CDR1 is LGHNA and CDR2 YNFKEQ. The CDR3 protein is CASSRGGGDGRVNTEAFF. The CDR3 nucleotides are TGTGCCAGCAGCAGAGGAGGCGGGGACGGAAGAGTTAACACTGAAGCTTTCTTT.

The chain recombines TRBV30 with TRBJ2-1; 12 positions agree with TRBD2. CDR3 size: 19 residues. Per germline, CDR1 GTSNPN and CDR2 SVGIG (reference sequence). V lost 3 bases to trimming and J lost 1 base; unmatched junction nucleotides: 13. CDR3 protein: CAWRGRTSGDTRSYNEQFF. The CDR3, as DNA: TGTGCCTGGAGGGGTCGGACTAGCGGGGACACTCGATCCTACAATGAGCAGTTCTTC. Filled out from reference TRBV30 and TRBJ2-1, the complete variable domain reads SQTIHQWPATLVQPVGSPLSLECTVEGTSNPNLYWYRQAAGRGLQLLFYSVGIGQISSEVPQNLSASRPQDRQFILSSKKLLLSDSGFYLCAWRGRTSGDTRSYNEQFFGPGTRLTVL.

The chain links TRBV7-2 to TRBJ2-7; perhaps TRBD1 as D (7 bases). V was pared by 5 bases and J by 1 base, with 18 bases between. Germline V gene data show CDR1 as SGHTA and CDR2 as FQGNSA. CDR3 length: 16 amino acids. As DNA, the CDR3 is TGTGCCAGCAGCGAATCAGGGGGGTCTGGTTCCTACGAGCAGTACTTC. Translated: CASSESGGSGSYEQYF.

The chain is built from TRBV18 and TRBJ2-7; D possibly corresponds to TRBD1 (6 bases). The CDR3 extends over 14 amino acids. Between the trimmed V and J ends, which lost 4 bases and 2 bases, there was a span of 12 bases. The germline V gene encodes CDR1 KGHSH and CDR2 LQKENI. In DNA, the CDR3 is TGTGCCAGCTCACAGGACAGCCAGACCTACGAGCAGTACTTC. It is translated as CASSQDSQTYEQYF.

The chain is built from TRBV29-1 and TRBJ1-3, with D perhaps TRBD1 (5 bases). CDR3 length: 15 residues. The V end lost 0 bases, the J end lost 4 bases, and 13 bases lay between the germline ends. The germline V gene encodes CDR1 SQVTM and CDR2 ANQGSEA. As DNA, the CDR3 is TGCAGCGTTGAAGACTTCAGGGCCTGGGGAAACACCATATATTTT. This encodes CSVEDFRAWGNTIYF.

This chain joins TRBV27 and TRBJ1-1; TRBD1 matches 10 bases. Germline V lookup: CDR1 MNHEY, CDR2 SMNVEV (reference sequence). This CDR3 spans 14 amino acids. The V gene end was trimmed by 7 bases and the J gene end by 7 bases; junction bases not matched to a gene: 9. CDR3 sequence (DNA): TGTGCCAGCACCGCGACAGGGGGCATCTATGAAGCTTTCTTT. It is translated as CASTATGGIYEAFF.

In nucleotides, the CDR3 is TGTGCCAGCTCACTTCTTGGGGGCAGGCCGGGCAACGAGCAGTACTTC. Translating it yields CASSLLGGRPGNEQYF. The chain is built from TRBV18 and TRBJ2-7; TRBD1 might be the D (6 bases). V was pared by 4 bases and J by 5 bases, with 21 bases between. Germline V gene lookup returns CDR1 KGHSH and CDR2 LQKENI. The CDR3 extends over 16 amino acids.

The V and J genes are TRBV14 and TRBJ2-2, with D unresolved. V was trimmed by 4 bases and J by 4 bases, leaving 10 bases between them. The CDR3 consists of 14 residues. CDR1 and CDR2 (germline): SGHDN, FVKESK. The CDR3 region is CASSLGFITGELFF. Written as DNA, the CDR3 is TGTGCCAGCAGCCTGGGCTTTATCACCGGGGAGCTGTTTTTT.

V gene TRBV7-9 combines with J gene TRBJ1-1, with TRBD1 matching over 9 bases. V lost 6 bases to trimming and J lost 7 bases; unmatched junction nucleotides: 12. CDR1 SEHNR and CDR2 FQNEAQ come from the germline V gene (reference sequence). The CDR3 length is 15 residues. The CDR3 coding sequence is TGTGCCAGCAGTTTCCCCCCAACAGGGGGCGATGAAGCTTTCTTT. Amino acids: CASSFPPTGGDEAFF.

The chain combines TRBV5-1 with TRBJ1-2; tentative D call: TRBD1 (5 bases). The CDR3 loop spans 14 amino acids. V gave up 3 bases and J gave up 3 bases, with 12 bases separating them. Per germline, CDR1 SGHRS and CDR2 YFSETQ. The CDR3 DNA sequence: TGCGCCAGCAGCTGGGGGGGGGAAGACTATGGCTACACCTTC. This codes for CASSWGGEDYGYTF.

The chain joins TRBV18 to TRBJ2-3; D unresolved. CDR1 is KGHSH and CDR2 is LQKENI in the germline V gene. Between the trimmed V and J ends, which lost 4 bases and 2 bases, there was a span of 16 bases. CDR3 size: 16 residues. The CDR3 sequence: CASSRFATSSTDTQYF. In DNA form, the CDR3 reads TGTGCCAGCTCACGGTTTGCGACAAGCTCCACAGATACGCAGTATTTT.

Remarks on this clone: The sample holds other DNA sequences that translate to the same CDR3. J is TRBJ2-7 and V is TRBV27, with 7 nucleotides matching TRBD1. With 5 bases clipped from V and 4 bases from J, the junction kept 2 bases outside the gene matches. From germline, CDR1 is MNHEY and CDR2 SMNVEV (reference sequence). The CDR3 contains 12 residues. The CDR3 DNA reads TGTGCCAGCAGTACAGGGGCTTACGAGCAGTACTTC. Translated, it gives CASSTGAYEQYF.

The J gene is TRBJ1-5, the V gene TRBV4-3; D is uncertain. CDR1 and CDR2 (germline): LGHNA, YSLEER. The CDR3 length is 15 residues. Trimming took off 0 bases at V and 3 bases at J, with 9 bases between the two ends. As DNA, the CDR3 is TGCGCCAGCAGCCAAGATTTTAGTGTCAATCAGCCCCAGCATTTT. As protein: CASSQDFSVNQPQHF.

The rearrangement uses TRBV30 and TRBJ1-3; 9 nucleotides agree with TRBD1. The CDR3 runs 17 residues. The junction had 8 bases not matched to a gene; V was cut back by 1 base and J by 1 base. Germline V lookup: CDR1 GTSNPN, CDR2 SVGIG (reference sequence). The CDR3 DNA is TGTGCCTGGAGTGCCGGGACAGGGCCTATATCTGGAAACACCATATATTTT. It translates to CAWSAGTGPISGNTIYF.

The chain couples TRBV4-3 to TRBJ1-2; D is possibly TRBD1 (6 bases). Germline CDR1 LGHNA, CDR2 YSLEER. The CDR3 runs 13 residues. The V and J ends lost 3 bases and 5 bases respectively, with 10 bases between them. The CDR3 is CASSHSGEYGYTF. As DNA, the CDR3 is TGCGCCAGCAGCCACTCAGGGGAGTATGGCTACACCTTC.

The chain carries TRBV5-5 and TRBJ1-6; D remains unclear. V lost 1 base to trimming and J lost 0 bases, with 11 bases between them. The CDR3 runs 17 residues. Germline CDR1 and CDR2: SGHKS and YYEKEE (reference sequence). This chain's CDR3 is CASSLKERSSYNSPLHF. The CDR3 DNA reads TGTGCCAGCAGCTTGAAAGAACGGAGCTCCTATAATTCACCCCTCCACTTT.

The chain has TRBV5-6 and TRBJ1-2; the D gene is possibly TRBD1 (6 bases). The ends were cut back, 6 bases at V and 5 bases at J, with 17 bases in the middle. Germline assignment: CDR1 SGHDT and CDR2 YYEEEE. The CDR3 totals 14 residues. The CDR3 loop is CASTWARGLYGYTF. CDR3 DNA sequence: TGTGCCAGCACCTGGGCCAGGGGCCTTTATGGCTACACCTTC.